What follows are 25 T cell receptor beta chains derived from one specimen sequenced in a study of cytomegalovirus exposure and HLA in healthy donors. The PCR ran on 60 Vbeta and 13 Jbeta primers. Using immunoSEQ multiplex PCR, the repertoire was profiled, and TCRdb retains in-frame clones only, with some absent. This sample yields approximately 180,000 clones, of which approximately 80% are seen a single time; about 7% belongs to the top ten. The sample was PBMCs. These receptors all stem from a man younger than 40 in good health and CMV-seropositive.

The chain joins TRBV30 to TRBJ2-3, with 7 bases aligning to TRBD1. The junction had 7 bases not matched to a gene; V was cut back by 2 bases and J by 5 bases. The CDR3 contains 14 residues. Germline V CDR1 and CDR2: GTSNPN, SVGIG (reference sequence). Here the CDR3 DNA reads TGTGCCTGGAGTCTTACAGGGGTAGGAGATACGCAGTATTTT. Translation: CAWSLTGVGDTQYF.

This clone has just a few counts. V usage is TRBV5-6 and J usage is TRBJ2-1; 8 nucleotides match TRBD1. The CDR3 runs 14 residues. Germline CDR1 SGHDT, CDR2 YYEEEE. The V and J ends lost 0 bases and 8 bases, in that order; junction bases with no gene match: 4. CDR3 sequence (DNA): TGTGCCAGCAGCTTGGGGACAGGGTGGCATGAGCAGTTCTTC. It codes for CASSLGTGWHEQFF. Variable domain in full (rest from reference TRBV5-6 and TRBJ2-1): DAGVTQSPTHLIKTRGQQVTLRCSPKSGHDTVSWYQQALGQGPQFIFQYYEEEERQRGNFPDRFSGHQFPNYSSELNVNALLLGDSALYLCASSLGTGWHEQFFGPGTRLTVL.

CDR3 amino acids: CASSKPQGLGETQYF. CDR3 in DNA: TGTGCCAGCAGTAAGCCTCAGGGTCTGGGGGAGACCCAGTACTTC. J is TRBJ2-5 and V is TRBV6-6; D perhaps matches TRBD1 (5 bases). The V gene lost 5 bases and the J gene lost 5 bases, with 18 bases spanning the gap. The germline CDR1 and CDR2 sequences are MNHNY and SVGAGI (reference sequence). The CDR3 spans 15 residues.

This chain joins TRBV5-1 and TRBJ2-1; TRBD1 matches at 9 bases. The CDR3 is 14 amino acids. Looked up from germline, CDR1 is SGHRS and CDR2 is YFSETQ. V dropped 0 bases and J dropped 7; count of bases not matched to a gene: 2. CDR3: CASSLEQGANEQFF. The CDR3 bases are TGCGCCAGCAGCTTGGAACAGGGGGCAAATGAGCAGTTCTTC.

J is TRBJ1-4 and V is TRBV9; TRBD1 matches 7 bases. CDR3 length equals 12 residues. Germline lookup yields CDR1 SGDLS and CDR2 YYNGEE. V lost 5 bases to trimming and J lost 6 bases; unmatched junction nucleotides: 1. The CDR3 region has the DNA TGTGCCAGCAGAGGGGGCGATGAAAAACTGTTTTTT. Residues: CASRGGDEKLFF.

The rearrangement joins TRBV11-3 to TRBJ1-2; possibly TRBD1 for D (6 bases). The CDR3 totals 13 residues. Per germline, CDR1 SGHNT and CDR2 YENEEA. V lost 5 bases, J lost 3 bases, and 10 bases lay in between. CDR3 in DNA: TGTGCCAGCAGCCAAGGACAGCACTATGGCTACACCTTC. Translation: CASSQGQHYGYTF.

The V gene is TRBV7-9, the J gene TRBJ2-5; TRBD1 matches at 8 bases. The tail of the sequence fits TRBJ2-7 better, so the J call may be wrong. Germline CDR1 reads SEHNR; CDR2 reads FQNEAQ (reference sequence). CDR3 length: 15 residues. The CDR3 reads CASSLVTGGASEQYF. The CDR3 bases are TGTGCCAGCAGCTTAGTTACAGGGGGTGCGTCCGAGCAGTACTTC.

This clone was observed a few times. This sequence joins TRBV21-1 and TRBJ1-1; the table's TRBD1 call for D was not verified on the DNA. TRBV21-1 is assigned pseudogene status. The CDR3 runs 16 residues. CDR3 DNA sequence: TGTGCCAGCAGCAAGGGCAGGGGGGCGGAGAGGAATGAAGCTTTCTTT. The encoded protein is CASSKGRGAERNEAFF.

The chain carries TRBV27 and TRBJ2-7; 11 bases line up with TRBD2. The CDR3 spans 16 residues. V trimming: 3 bases; J trimming: 3 bases; junction bases outside the gene matches: 7. In germline, CDR1 is MNHEY, CDR2 SMNVEV (reference sequence). CDR3 sequence: CASSFPVSGRVYEQYF. The CDR3 DNA reads as TGTGCCAGCAGTTTCCCCGTTAGCGGGAGGGTCTACGAGCAGTACTTC.

The CDR3 coding sequence is TGTGCCAGCAGCTTAGGGGCCGGGAGCTTCTACGAGCAGTACTTC. Amino acid sequence: CASSLGAGSFYEQYF. The chain is built from TRBV7-2 and TRBJ2-7; perhaps TRBD2 as D (6 bases). Germline V gene lookup returns CDR1 SGHTA and CDR2 FQGNSA. V lost 1 base, J lost 3 bases, and 13 bases lay in between. The length of the CDR3 is 15 residues. Variable domain in full (rest from reference TRBV7-2 and TRBJ2-7): GAGVSQSPSNKVTEKGKDVELRCDPISGHTALYWYRQSLGQGLEFLIYFQGNSAPDKSGLPSDRFSAERTGGSVSTLTIQRTQQEDSAVYLCASSLGAGSFYEQYFGPGTRLTVT.

This CDR3 is CASSQEGGSPLHF. The CDR3 DNA is TGTGCCAGCAGCCAAGAAGGGGGCTCACCCCTCCACTTT. The chain joins TRBV4-2 to TRBJ1-6; 7 positions agree with TRBD1. Germline assignment: CDR1 LGHNA and CDR2 YNFKEQ. The V gene end was trimmed by 0 bases and the J gene end by 10 bases; junction bases not matched to a gene: 0. CDR3 length equals 13 residues.

The sample holds a few counts of this clone. CDR3 nucleotide sequence: TGTGCCAGCAGCTTAGGGGGGCCTGGAAACACCATATATTTT. Its translation is CASSLGGPGNTIYF. The chain employs TRBV7-9 and TRBJ1-3; tentatively, D is TRBD1 (6 bases). This CDR3 has 14 amino acids. The ends were cut back, 1 base at V and 2 bases at J, with 6 bases in the middle. CDR1 is SEHNR and CDR2 is FQNEAQ in the germline V gene (reference sequence).

V and J are TRBV28 and TRBJ2-7; 14 bases align to TRBD2. CDR3 length: 15 amino acids. Germline V lookup: CDR1 MDHEN, CDR2 SYDVKM. The J segment lost 5 bases and the V segment lost 7 bases, leaving 7 bases of the junction unmatched. This CDR3 is CASNARLAGGDEQYF. CDR3 DNA: TGTGCCAGCAACGCAAGACTAGCGGGAGGGGACGAGCAGTACTTC. The whole variable domain, remainder taken from reference TRBV28 and TRBJ2-7, is DVKVTQSSRYLVKRTGEKVFLECVQDMDHENMFWYRQDPGLGLRLIYFSYDVKMKEKGDIPEGYSVSREKKERFSLILESASTNQTSMYLCASNARLAGGDEQYFGPGTRLTVT.

The gene calls are TRBV2 and TRBJ2-7, with TRBD2 as a possible D gene (5 bases). This CDR3 region has 14 residues. Germline V gene lookup returns CDR1 SNHLY and CDR2 FYNNEI. Trimming cost V 6 bases and J 5 bases, with 17 bases left between them. CDR3 nucleotides: TGTGCCAGCAGAGACCCCCCCGGGCGGGACGAGCAGTACTTC. It specifies CASRDPPGRDEQYF.

This chain connects TRBV2 to TRBJ2-5; perhaps TRBD1 as D (5 bases). The germline V gene encodes CDR1 SNHLY and CDR2 FYNNEI. The CDR3 runs to 13 residues. Trimming left V 8 bases short and J 1 base short, with 11 bases between. The CDR3 nucleotides read TGTGCCAGCTTCAGACAGCTCCAAGAGACCCAGTACTTC. Its protein is CASFRQLQETQYF. Filled out from reference TRBV2 and TRBJ2-5, the complete variable domain reads EPEVTQTPSHQVTQMGQEVILRCVPISNHLYFYWYRQILGQKVEFLVSFYNNEISEKSEIFDDQFSVERPDGSNFTLKIRSTKLEDSAMYFCASFRQLQETQYFGPGTRLLVL.

The chain carries TRBV19 and TRBJ2-3; TRBD1 might be the D (6 bases). CDR1 is LNHDA and CDR2 is SQIVND in the germline V gene (reference sequence). Trimming cost V 8 bases and J 4 bases, with 25 bases left between them. The length of the CDR3 is 17 residues. Here the CDR3 DNA reads TGTGCCAGTGAGGATGGGGCTCCGGGACAAGGCCCAGATACGCAGTATTTT. Its protein is CASEDGAPGQGPDTQYF.

The chain is built from TRBV2 and TRBJ2-1; 10 nucleotides match TRBD2. Germline V gene sequence: CDR1 SNHLY, CDR2 FYNNEI. V was clipped by 8 bases and J by 0 bases; unmatched bases: 10. The CDR3 totals 17 residues. CDR3 sequence: CASSRRVAGGSYNEQFF. The CDR3 coding sequence is TGTGCCAGCTCTAGACGGGTAGCGGGAGGCTCCTACAATGAGCAGTTCTTC.

The chain couples TRBV15 to TRBJ2-1, with D perhaps TRBD2 (5 bases). The V gene lost 2 bases and the J gene lost 1 base, with 15 bases spanning the gap. The CDR3 is 17 amino acids. In germline, CDR1 is LNHNV, CDR2 YYDKDF (reference sequence). CDR3 protein: CATSRTQTGESYNEQFF. The CDR3 DNA is TGTGCCACCAGCAGAACCCAAACCGGGGAGTCCTACAATGAGCAGTTCTTC.

V gene TRBV7-2 combines with J gene TRBJ2-1; 8 nucleotides match TRBD2. V trimming: 4 bases; J trimming: 7 bases; junction bases outside the gene matches: 12. The CDR3 is 16 amino acids. The V gene's germline CDR1 is SGHTA and CDR2 FQGNSA. CDR3: CASSSSGGPDGNEQFF. CDR3 sequence (DNA): TGTGCCAGCAGCTCTTCGGGAGGGCCGGACGGGAATGAGCAGTTCTTC.

CDR3 sequence: CASRPGLNSGNTIYF. The CDR3 bases are TGTGCCAGCAGGCCGGGACTTAACTCTGGAAACACCATATATTTT. The chain combines TRBV27 with TRBJ1-3; maybe TRBD1 (5 bases). The CDR3 consists of 15 residues. V was trimmed by 6 bases and J by 0 bases, leaving 12 bases between them. Per germline, CDR1 MNHEY and CDR2 SMNVEV (reference sequence).

This clone appeared once. At one of its ends the junction is not consistent with the germline gene, which may arise from a read error. This rearrangement joins TRBV30 to TRBJ1-2; maybe TRBD1 (6 bases). Germline lookup yields CDR1 GTSNPN and CDR2 SVGIG (reference sequence). The CDR3 runs 13 residues. CDR3 bases: TGTGCCTGGAGTAGCCGGGACATGACACCGCAACGCTTC. Amino acid sequence: CAWSSRDMTPQRF. Full variable domain (remainder filled in from reference TRBV30 and TRBJ1-2): SQTIHQWPATLVQPVGSPLSLECTVEGTSNPNLYWYRQAAGRGLQLLFYSVGIGQISSEVPQNLSASRPQDRQFILSSKKLLLSDSGFYLCAWSSRDMTPQRFGSGTRLTVV.

V and J are TRBV19 and TRBJ1-6, with D possibly TRBD1 on 6 matching bases. The CDR3 length is 16 residues. Trimming took 3 bases from V and 8 from J, leaving 17 bases between them. Germline V gives CDR1 LNHDA, CDR2 SQIVND (reference sequence). The CDR3 DNA follows: TGTGCCAGTAGTATTGATGCAGGGGCCAATCATTCACCCCTCCACTTT. Translation: CASSIDAGANHSPLHF.

The chain recombines TRBV9 with TRBJ2-3; 8 nucleotides align to TRBD1. The germline V gene has CDR1 SGDLS and CDR2 YYNGEE. V trimming: 5 bases; J trimming: 4 bases; junction bases outside the gene matches: 9. The CDR3 is 15 residues long. The CDR3 loop reads CASRRTGLVADTQYF. The CDR3 bases are TGTGCCAGCAGGCGGACAGGGTTGGTAGCAGATACGCAGTATTTT.

V is TRBV5-1 and J is TRBJ2-6; possible D gene TRBD1, 5 bases. The CDR3 length is 15 residues. Germline V gene data show CDR1 as SGHRS and CDR2 as YFSETQ. V was trimmed by 5 bases and J by 0 bases, leaving 9 bases between them. In DNA form, the CDR3 reads TGCGCCAGCAGGTACGACAGCTCTGGGGCCAACGTCCTGACTTTC. Residues: CASRYDSSGANVLTF.

The rearrangement uses TRBV6-5 and TRBJ1-5; no definite D call. CDR1 is MNHEY, CDR2 SVGAGI, per germline. The CDR3 consists of 14 residues. With 6 bases removed from V and 1 base from J, the gap between germline ends came to 10 bases. CDR3 sequence reads: CASRHRSSNQPQHF. The CDR3, as DNA: TGTGCCAGCAGGCACCGGTCCAGCAATCAGCCCCAGCATTTT.